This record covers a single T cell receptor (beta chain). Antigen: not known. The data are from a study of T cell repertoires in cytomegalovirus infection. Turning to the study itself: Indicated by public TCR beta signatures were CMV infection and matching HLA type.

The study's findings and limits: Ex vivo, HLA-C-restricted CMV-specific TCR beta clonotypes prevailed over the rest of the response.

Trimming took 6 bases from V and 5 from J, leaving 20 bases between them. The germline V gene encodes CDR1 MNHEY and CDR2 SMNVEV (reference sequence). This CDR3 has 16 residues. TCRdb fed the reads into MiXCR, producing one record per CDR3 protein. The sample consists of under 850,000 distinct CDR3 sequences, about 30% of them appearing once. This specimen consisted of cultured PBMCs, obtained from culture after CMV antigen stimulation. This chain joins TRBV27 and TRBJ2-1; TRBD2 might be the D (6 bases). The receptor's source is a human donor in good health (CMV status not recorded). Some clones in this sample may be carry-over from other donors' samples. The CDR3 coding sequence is TGTGCCAGCAGCCCCGATATAGCGGTTAGGGACAATGAGCAGTTCTTC. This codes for CASSPDIAVRDNEQFF.